One T cell receptor beta chain is described in this entry. Antigen unknown. Germline CDR1 is MNHEY and CDR2 is SVGAGI. The V gene lost 7 bases and the J gene lost 4 bases, with 11 bases spanning the gap. The length of the CDR3 is 13 residues. This sample was included in a study of OX40 agonist ivuxolimab in advanced cancers. Points from the study as a whole: Partial responders dosed at 0.1-3.0 mg/kg displayed clonal expansion ranking among the lowest. The average count of expanded clones was higher among CD8+ T cells than among CD4+.

Sequencing used immunoSEQ multiplex PCR; TCRdb keeps in-frame clones, though not all of them. The sample yields more than 65,000 clones, roughly 85% seen once. The sequences come from CD4+ or CD8+ T cells sorted from blood, collected in a trial of the OX40 agonist ivuxolimab. The receptor comes from an adult with an advanced solid tumor such as melanoma, head and neck, liver or kidney cancer. The rearrangement joins TRBV6-5 to TRBJ1-5, with unresolved D. The CDR3 bases are TGTGCCAGCAAAGGTGGAAGTAATCAGCCCCAGCATTTT. Encoded protein: CASKGGSNQPQHF.